A single sample gave rise to the 6 T cell receptor beta chains below, sequenced in a study of T cell responses to AZD1222 COVID-19 vaccine. Generated by immunoSEQ multiplex PCR, the TCRdb table keeps only in-frame clones and is missing some. The profile covers 100,000 to 150,000 clones, with approximately 88% appearing a single time and about 5.4% taken by the ten largest. The material was peripheral blood, obtained on day 0 of AZD1222 vaccination. Receptors were obtained from an adult in good health.

The chain combines TRBV28 with TRBJ1-1, with 10 bases identical to TRBD1. Germline CDR1 reads MDHEN; CDR2 reads SYDVKM. The junction had 11 bases not matched to a gene; V was cut back by 6 bases and J by 1 base. The CDR3 extends over 17 amino acids. The CDR3 region has the DNA TGTGCCAGCAGGGTCTCCGGGACAGGGGAATGGAACACTGAAGCTTTCTTT. Residues: CASRVSGTGEWNTEAFF. Full variable domain (missing parts from reference TRBV28 and TRBJ1-1): DVKVTQSSRYLVKRTGEKVFLECVQDMDHENMFWYRQDPGLGLRLIYFSYDVKMKEKGDIPEGYSVSREKKERFSLILESASTNQTSMYLCASRVSGTGEWNTEAFFGQGTRLTVV.

The V call is TRBV19, the J call TRBJ1-1; D ambiguous. The germline gives CDR1 LNHDA, CDR2 SQIVND (reference sequence). The CDR3 length is 13 residues. V was shortened by 7 bases and J by 1 base, with 10 bases between the two germline ends. The CDR3 spells CASTLTGNTEAFF. CDR3 bases: TGTGCCAGTACCTTGACGGGGAACACTGAAGCTTTCTTT.

The chain combines TRBV5-6 with TRBJ1-1; D gene uncertain. The length of the CDR3 is 11 residues. Germline CDR1 and CDR2: SGHDT and YYEEEE. Trimming removed 1 base at V and 8 bases at J, with 6 bases between. In nucleotides, the CDR3 is TGTGCCAGCAGCTTGCAGCAGGAAGCTTTCTTT. Its protein is CASSLQQEAFF.

The rearrangement joins TRBV28 to TRBJ1-2; TRBD1 matches 7 bases. V lost 4 bases and J lost 10; bases outside the gene matches: 6. CDR1 and CDR2 (germline): MDHEN, SYDVKM. This CDR3 comprises 12 residues. The CDR3 nucleotides read TGTGCCAGCAGTTACGGACAGGCAGACTACACCTTC. Translated: CASSYGQADYTF.

This clone has a single count. The chain combines TRBV27 with TRBJ2-1; D may be TRBD2 (5 bases). The V end was cut by 6 bases, the J end by 0 bases, with 12 bases between. The germline gives CDR1 MNHEY, CDR2 SMNVEV (reference sequence). The CDR3 spans 15 residues. The CDR3 DNA follows: TGTGCCAGCAGCTTTAGCGCTAGCTCCTACAATGAGCAGTTCTTC. Protein product: CASSFSASSYNEQFF.

This sequence joins TRBV18 and TRBJ2-1; D not certain. Germline lookup yields CDR1 KGHSH and CDR2 LQKENI. The CDR3 runs to 14 residues. V lost 6 bases, J lost 1 base, and 10 bases lay in between. CDR3 in amino acids: CASSRAGSYNEQFF. CDR3 sequence (DNA): TGTGCCAGCTCCCGGGCTGGGTCCTACAATGAGCAGTTCTTC.